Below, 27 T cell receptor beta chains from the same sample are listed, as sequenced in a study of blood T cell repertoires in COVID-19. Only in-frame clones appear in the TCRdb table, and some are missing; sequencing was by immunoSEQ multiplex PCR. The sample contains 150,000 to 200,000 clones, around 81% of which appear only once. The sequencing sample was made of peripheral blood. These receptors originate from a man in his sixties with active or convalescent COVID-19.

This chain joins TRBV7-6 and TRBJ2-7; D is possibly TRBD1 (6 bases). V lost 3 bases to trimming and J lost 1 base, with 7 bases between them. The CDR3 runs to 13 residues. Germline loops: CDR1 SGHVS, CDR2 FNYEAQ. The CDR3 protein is CASSLGASYEQYF. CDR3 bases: TGTGCCAGCAGCTTGGGGGCGTCCTACGAGCAGTACTTC. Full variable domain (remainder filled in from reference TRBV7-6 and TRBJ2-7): GAGVSQSPRYKVTKRGQDVALRCDPISGHVSLYWYRQALGQGPEFLTYFNYEAQQDKSGLPNDRFSAERPEGSISTLTIQRTEQRDSAMYRCASSLGASYEQYFGPGTRLTVT.

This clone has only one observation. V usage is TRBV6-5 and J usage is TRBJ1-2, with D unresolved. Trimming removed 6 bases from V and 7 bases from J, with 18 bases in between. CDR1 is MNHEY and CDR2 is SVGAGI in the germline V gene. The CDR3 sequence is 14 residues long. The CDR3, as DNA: TGTGCCAGCAGCCTACGGTGGGGAGACGGTGGCTACACCTTC. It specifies CASSLRWGDGGYTF.

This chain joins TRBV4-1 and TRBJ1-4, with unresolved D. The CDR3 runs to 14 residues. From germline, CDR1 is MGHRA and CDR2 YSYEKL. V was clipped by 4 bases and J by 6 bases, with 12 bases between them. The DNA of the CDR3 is TGCGCCAGCAGCCGGATACGCGGGGATGAAAAACTGTTTTTT. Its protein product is CASSRIRGDEKLFF.

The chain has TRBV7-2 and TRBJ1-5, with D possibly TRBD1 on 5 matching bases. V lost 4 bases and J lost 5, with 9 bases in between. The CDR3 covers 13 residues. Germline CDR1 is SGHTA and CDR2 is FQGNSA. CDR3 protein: CASSSQVDQPQHF. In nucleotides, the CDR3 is TGTGCCAGCAGCTCACAGGTAGATCAGCCCCAGCATTTT.

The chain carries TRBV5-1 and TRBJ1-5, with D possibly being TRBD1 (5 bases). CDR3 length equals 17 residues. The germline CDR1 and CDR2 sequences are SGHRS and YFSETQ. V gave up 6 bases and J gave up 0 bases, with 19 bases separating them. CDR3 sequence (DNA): TGCGCCAGCAACCCTTTACCGACAGATTCTAGCAATCAGCCCCAGCATTTT. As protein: CASNPLPTDSSNQPQHF.

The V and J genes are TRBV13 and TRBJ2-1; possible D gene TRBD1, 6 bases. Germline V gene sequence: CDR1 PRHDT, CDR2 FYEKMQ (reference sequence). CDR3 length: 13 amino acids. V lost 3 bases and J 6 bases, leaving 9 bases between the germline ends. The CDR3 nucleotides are TGTGCCAGCAGCTTGACAGGATCCAATGAGCAGTTCTTC. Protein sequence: CASSLTGSNEQFF.

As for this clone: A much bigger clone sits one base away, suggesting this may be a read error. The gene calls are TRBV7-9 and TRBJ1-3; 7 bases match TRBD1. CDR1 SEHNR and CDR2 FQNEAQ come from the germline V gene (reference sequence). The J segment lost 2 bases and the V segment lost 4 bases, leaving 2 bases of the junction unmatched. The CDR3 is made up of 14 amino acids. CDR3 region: CASSSTGTGNTIYF. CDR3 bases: TGTGCCAGCAGCTCGACAGGGACTGGAAACACCATATATTTT.

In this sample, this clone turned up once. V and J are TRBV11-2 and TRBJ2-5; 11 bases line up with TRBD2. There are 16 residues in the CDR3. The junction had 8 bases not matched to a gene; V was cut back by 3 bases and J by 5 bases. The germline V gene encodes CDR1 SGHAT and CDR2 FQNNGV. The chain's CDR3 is CASSFGSGGAGETQYF. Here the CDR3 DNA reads TGTGCCAGCAGCTTTGGTAGCGGGGGGGCAGGGGAGACCCAGTACTTC. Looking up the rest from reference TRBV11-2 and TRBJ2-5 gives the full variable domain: EAGVAQSPRYKIIEKRQSVAFWCNPISGHATLYWYQQILGQGPKLLIQFQNNGVVDDSQLPKDRFSAERLKGVDSTLKIQPAKLEDSAVYLCASSFGSGGAGETQYFGPGTRLLVL.

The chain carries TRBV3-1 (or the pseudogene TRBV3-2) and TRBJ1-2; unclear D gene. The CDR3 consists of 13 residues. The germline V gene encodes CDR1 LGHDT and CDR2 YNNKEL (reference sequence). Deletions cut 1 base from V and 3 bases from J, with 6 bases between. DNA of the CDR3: TGTGCCAGCAGCCAAGCAGGCTACTATGGCTACACCTTC. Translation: CASSQAGYYGYTF.

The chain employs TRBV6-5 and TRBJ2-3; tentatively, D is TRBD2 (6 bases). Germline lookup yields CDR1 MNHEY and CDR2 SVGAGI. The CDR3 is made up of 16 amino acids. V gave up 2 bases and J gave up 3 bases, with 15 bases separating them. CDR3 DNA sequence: TGTGCCAGCAGTTACGGAGGTAGCGGAAAGACAGATACGCAGTATTTT. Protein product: CASSYGGSGKTDTQYF.

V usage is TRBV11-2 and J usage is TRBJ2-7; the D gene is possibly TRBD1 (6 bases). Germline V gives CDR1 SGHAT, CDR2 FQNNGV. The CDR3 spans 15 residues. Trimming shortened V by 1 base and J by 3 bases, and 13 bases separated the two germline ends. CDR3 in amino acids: CASSLARGRRYEQYF. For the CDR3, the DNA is TGTGCCAGCAGCTTAGCCAGGGGCCGTCGCTACGAGCAGTACTTC.

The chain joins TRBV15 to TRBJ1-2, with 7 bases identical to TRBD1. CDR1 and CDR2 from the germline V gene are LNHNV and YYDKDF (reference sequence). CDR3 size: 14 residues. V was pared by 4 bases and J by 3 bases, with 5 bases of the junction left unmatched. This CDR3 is CATSIRQGHYGYTF. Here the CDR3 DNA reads TGTGCCACCAGCATTAGACAGGGACACTATGGCTACACCTTC. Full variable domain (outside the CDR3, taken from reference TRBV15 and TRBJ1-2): DAMVIQNPRYQVTQFGKPVTLSCSQTLNHNVMYWYQQKSSQAPKLLFHYYDKDFNNEADTPDNFQSRRPNTSFCFLDIRSPGLGDTAMYLCATSIRQGHYGYTFGSGTRLTVV.

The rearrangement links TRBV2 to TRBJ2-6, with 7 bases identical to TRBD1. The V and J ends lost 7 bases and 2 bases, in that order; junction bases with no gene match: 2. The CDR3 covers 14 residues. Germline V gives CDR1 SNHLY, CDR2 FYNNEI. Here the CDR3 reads CASNDRAGANVLTF. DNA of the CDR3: TGTGCCAGCAACGACAGGGCTGGGGCCAACGTCCTGACTTTC.

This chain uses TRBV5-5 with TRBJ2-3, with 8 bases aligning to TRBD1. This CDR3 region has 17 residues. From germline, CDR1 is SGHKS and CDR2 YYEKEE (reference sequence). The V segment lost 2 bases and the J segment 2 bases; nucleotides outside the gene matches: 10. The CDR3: CASSFGRGLPNTDTQYF. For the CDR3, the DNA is TGTGCCAGCAGCTTTGGCAGGGGGCTACCTAACACAGATACGCAGTATTTT.

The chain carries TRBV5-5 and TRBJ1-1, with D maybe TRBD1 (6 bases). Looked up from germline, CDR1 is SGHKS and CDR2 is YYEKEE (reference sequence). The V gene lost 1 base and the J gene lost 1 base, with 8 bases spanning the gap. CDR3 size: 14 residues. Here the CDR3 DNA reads TGTGCCAGCAGCTTGCTGGGGGCGAACACTGAAGCTTTCTTT. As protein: CASSLLGANTEAFF.

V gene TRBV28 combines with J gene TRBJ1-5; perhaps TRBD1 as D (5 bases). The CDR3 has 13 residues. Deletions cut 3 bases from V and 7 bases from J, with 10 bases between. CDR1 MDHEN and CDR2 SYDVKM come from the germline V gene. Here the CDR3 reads CASSLPGNQPQHF. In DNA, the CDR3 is TGTGCCAGCAGTTTGCCAGGGAACCAGCCCCAGCATTTT. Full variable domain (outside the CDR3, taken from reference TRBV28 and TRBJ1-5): DVKVTQSSRYLVKRTGEKVFLECVQDMDHENMFWYRQDPGLGLRLIYFSYDVKMKEKGDIPEGYSVSREKKERFSLILESASTNQTSMYLCASSLPGNQPQHFGDGTRLSIL.

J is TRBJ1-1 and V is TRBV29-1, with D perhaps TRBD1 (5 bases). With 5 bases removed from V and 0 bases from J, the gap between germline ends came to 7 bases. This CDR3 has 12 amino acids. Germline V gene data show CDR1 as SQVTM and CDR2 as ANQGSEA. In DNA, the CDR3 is TGCAGCGTTCTACAGGTGAACACTGAAGCTTTCTTT. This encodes CSVLQVNTEAFF.

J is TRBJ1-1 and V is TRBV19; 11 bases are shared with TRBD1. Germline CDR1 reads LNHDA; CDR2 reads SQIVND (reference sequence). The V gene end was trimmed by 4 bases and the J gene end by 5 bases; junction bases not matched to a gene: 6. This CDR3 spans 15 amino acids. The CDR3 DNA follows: TGTGCCAGTAGTACTGGACAGGGGGCCGCTACTGAAGCTTTCTTT. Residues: CASSTGQGAATEAFF.

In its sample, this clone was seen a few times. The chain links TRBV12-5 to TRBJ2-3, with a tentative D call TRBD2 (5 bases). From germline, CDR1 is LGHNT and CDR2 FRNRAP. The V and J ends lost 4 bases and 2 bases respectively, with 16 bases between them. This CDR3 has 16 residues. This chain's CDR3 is CASGSGLSHTTDTQYF. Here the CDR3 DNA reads TGTGCTAGTGGTTCAGGACTTTCCCATACCACAGATACGCAGTATTTT.

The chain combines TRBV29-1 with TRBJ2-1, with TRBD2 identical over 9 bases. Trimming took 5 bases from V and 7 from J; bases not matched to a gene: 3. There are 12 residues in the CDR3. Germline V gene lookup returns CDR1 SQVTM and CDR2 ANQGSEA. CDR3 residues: CSVSAGGNEQFF. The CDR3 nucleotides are TGCAGCGTTAGTGCGGGGGGGAATGAGCAGTTCTTC.

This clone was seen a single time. CDR3 nucleotide sequence: TGTGCCAGCGGTAAGCGGCCCTACGAGCAGTACTTC. As protein: CASGKRPYEQYF. The chain combines TRBV14 with TRBJ2-7, with TRBD2 as a possible D gene (5 bases). V was trimmed by 8 bases and J by 2 bases, leaving 10 bases between them. CDR1 and CDR2 from the germline V gene are SGHDN and FVKESK. This CDR3 has 12 residues.

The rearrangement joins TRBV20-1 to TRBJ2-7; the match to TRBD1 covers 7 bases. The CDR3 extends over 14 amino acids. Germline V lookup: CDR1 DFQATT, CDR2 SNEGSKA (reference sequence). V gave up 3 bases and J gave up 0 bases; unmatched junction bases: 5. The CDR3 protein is CSASGQVSSYEQYF. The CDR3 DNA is TGCAGTGCTAGTGGACAGGTTAGCTCCTACGAGCAGTACTTC.

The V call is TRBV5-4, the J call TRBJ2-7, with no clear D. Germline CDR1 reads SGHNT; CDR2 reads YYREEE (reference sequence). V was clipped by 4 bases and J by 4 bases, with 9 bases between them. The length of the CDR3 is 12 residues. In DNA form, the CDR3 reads TGTGCCAGCAGCAGAGAGAGGTACGAGCAGTACTTC. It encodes CASSRERYEQYF.

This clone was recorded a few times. The CDR3 spells CATSRAPAGGPPYNEQFF. Written as DNA, the CDR3 is TGTGCCACCAGCAGAGCTCCAGCGGGAGGGCCCCCCTACAATGAGCAGTTCTTC. The J gene is TRBJ2-1, the V gene TRBV15, with 10 bases aligning to TRBD2. Germline V lookup: CDR1 LNHNV, CDR2 YYDKDF (reference sequence). V lost 1 base and J lost 2; bases outside the gene matches: 8. CDR3 length: 18 amino acids.

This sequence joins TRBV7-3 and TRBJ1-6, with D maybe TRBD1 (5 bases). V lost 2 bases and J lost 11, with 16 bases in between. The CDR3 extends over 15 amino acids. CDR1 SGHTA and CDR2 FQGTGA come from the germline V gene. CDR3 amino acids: CASSLGGEGLAPLHF. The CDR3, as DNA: TGTGCCAGCAGCTTAGGAGGGGAGGGATTGGCACCCCTCCACTTT.

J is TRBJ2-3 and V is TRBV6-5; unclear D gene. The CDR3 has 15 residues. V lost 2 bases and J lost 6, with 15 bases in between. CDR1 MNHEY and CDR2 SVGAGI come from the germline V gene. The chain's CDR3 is CASSYQPHFSDTQYF. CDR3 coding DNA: TGTGCCAGCAGTTACCAACCCCACTTTTCCGATACGCAGTATTTT.

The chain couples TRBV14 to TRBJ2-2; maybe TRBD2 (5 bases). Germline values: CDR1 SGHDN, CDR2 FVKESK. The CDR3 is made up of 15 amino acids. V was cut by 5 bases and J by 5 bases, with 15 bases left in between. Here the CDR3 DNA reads TGTGCCAGCAGCATCCGAGGGTCAGTGACCGGGGAGCTGTTTTTT. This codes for CASSIRGSVTGELFF.